This T cell receptor beta chain is from a study of Graves' ophthalmopathy and Graves' hyperthyroidism. The evidence that diagnosis relied on was clinical symptoms, serum thyroxine, TRAb, thyroid ultrasound and orbital computed tomography. Amplifying from RNA transcripts, the study obtained TCR beta CDR3 regions. RT-PCR in the first round used HTBI primers; a second-round multiplex PCR followed. TCRdb re-analysed the multiplex PCR reads in MiXCR, keeping a single row per CDR3 protein. The table has a few hundred thousand distinct CDR3 sequences, roughly a sixth seen once. From germline, CDR1 is KGHSH and CDR2 LQKENI. V was pared by 3 bases and J by 5 bases, with 6 bases of the junction left unmatched. CDR3 length: 16 amino acids.

This TCR was sampled from an adult man with Graves' ophthalmopathy. The specimen was peripheral blood. V usage is TRBV18 and J usage is TRBJ2-2; 10 positions agree with TRBD1. The CDR3 sequence: CASSPMTGGQTGELFF. The CDR3 DNA reads TGTGCCAGCTCACCTATGACAGGGGGCCAGACCGGGGAGCTGTTTTTT.